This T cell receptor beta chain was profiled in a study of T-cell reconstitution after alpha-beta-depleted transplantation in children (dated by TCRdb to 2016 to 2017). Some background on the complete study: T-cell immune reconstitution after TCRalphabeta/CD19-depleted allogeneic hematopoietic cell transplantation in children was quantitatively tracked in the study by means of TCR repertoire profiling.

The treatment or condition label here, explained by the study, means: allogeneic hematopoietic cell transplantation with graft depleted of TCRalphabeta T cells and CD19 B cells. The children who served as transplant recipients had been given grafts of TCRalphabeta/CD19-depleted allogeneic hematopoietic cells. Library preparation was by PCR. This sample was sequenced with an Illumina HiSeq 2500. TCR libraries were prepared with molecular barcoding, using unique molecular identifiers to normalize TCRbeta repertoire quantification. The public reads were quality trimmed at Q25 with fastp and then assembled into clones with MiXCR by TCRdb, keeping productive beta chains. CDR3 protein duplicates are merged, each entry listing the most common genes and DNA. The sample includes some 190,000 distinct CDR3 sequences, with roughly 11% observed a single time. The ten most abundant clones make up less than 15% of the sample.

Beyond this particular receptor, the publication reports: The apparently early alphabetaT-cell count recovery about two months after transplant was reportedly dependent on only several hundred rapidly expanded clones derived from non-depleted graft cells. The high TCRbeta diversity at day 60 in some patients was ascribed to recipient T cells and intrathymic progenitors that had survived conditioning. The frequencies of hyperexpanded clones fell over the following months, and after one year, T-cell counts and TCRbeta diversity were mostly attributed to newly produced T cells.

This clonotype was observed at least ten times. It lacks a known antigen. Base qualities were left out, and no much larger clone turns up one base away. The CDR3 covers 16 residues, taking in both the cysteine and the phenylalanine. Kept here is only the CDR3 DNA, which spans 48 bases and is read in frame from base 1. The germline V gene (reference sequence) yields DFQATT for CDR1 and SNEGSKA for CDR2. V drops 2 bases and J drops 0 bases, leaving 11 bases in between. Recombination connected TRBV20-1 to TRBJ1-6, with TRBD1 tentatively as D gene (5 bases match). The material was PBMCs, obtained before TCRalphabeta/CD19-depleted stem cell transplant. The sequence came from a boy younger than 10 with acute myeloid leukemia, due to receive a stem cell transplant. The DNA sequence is TGCAGTGCTAGACGGGGGGGGATCTCCTATAATTCACCCCTCCACTTT. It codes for CSARRGGISYNSPLHF.